This T cell receptor (beta chain) was profiled in a study of blood T cell repertoires in COVID-19. The table came from immunoSEQ multiplex PCR; TCRdb's copy has only in-frame clones and leaves some out. The repertoire holds some 68,000 clones, with over 80% as singletons. The germline V gene encodes CDR1 LGHDT and CDR2 YNNKEL (reference sequence). Trimming removed 3 bases from V and 4 bases from J, with 13 bases in between. There are 15 residues in the CDR3. Source material: peripheral blood. V gene TRBV3-1 (or the pseudogene TRBV3-2) combines with J gene TRBJ2-1, with a tentative D call TRBD2 (5 bases). This receptor was identified in a human donor in a cohort sampled during active COVID-19. The CDR3 nucleotides read TGTGCCAGCAGCCATAACGCGGAGGTTTACAATGAGCAGTTCTTC. Translation: CASSHNAEVYNEQFF.